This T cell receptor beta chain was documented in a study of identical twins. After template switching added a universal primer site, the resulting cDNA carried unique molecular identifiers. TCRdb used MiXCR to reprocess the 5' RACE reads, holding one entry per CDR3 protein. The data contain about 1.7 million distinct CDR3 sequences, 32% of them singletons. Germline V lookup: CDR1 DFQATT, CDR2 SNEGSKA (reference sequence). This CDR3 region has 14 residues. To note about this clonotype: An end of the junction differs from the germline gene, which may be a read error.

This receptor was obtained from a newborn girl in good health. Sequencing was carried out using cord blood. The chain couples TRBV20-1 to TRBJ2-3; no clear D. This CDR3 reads CSARTVPGTDTQYF. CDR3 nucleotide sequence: TGTAGTGCTAGGACGGTCCCTGGCACAGATACGCAGTATTTT.